This TCR beta chain was retrieved from a study of Graves' ophthalmopathy and Graves' hyperthyroidism. Looking at the study overall: Hyperthyroidism is called stable when no ophthalmopathy develops within 18 months of follow-up.

The CDR3 contains 18 residues. J gave up 8 bases and V 2 bases, and 18 bases lay outside the gene matches. Germline V gene lookup returns CDR1 MNHEY and CDR2 SVGAGI. TCR beta CDR3 regions were amplified from RNA transcripts. The first-round RT-PCR employed HTBI primers together with the Qiagen OneStep RT-PCR kit. A multiplex PCR was then performed as the second round. MiXCR was run by TCRdb on the multiplex PCR reads, yielding one entry per CDR3 protein. The table includes around 1,000,000 distinct CDR3 sequences, about 40% detected once. Uncontrolled infections, other autoimmune diseases, pregnancy or lactation barred patients from enrollment. Clinical symptoms, serum thyroxine, TRAb, thyroid ultrasound and orbital computed tomography determined diagnosis.

This chain joins TRBV6-5 and TRBJ1-2; 9 bases align to TRBD1. Sequenced: peripheral blood or thyroid tissue (not recorded which). The sequence came from an adult man with Graves' hyperthyroidism. The CDR3 protein is CASSYRLTPGQGYRGYTF. CDR3 nucleotides: TGTGCCAGCAGTTACCGGCTTACTCCGGGACAGGGATATAGGGGCTACACCTTC.